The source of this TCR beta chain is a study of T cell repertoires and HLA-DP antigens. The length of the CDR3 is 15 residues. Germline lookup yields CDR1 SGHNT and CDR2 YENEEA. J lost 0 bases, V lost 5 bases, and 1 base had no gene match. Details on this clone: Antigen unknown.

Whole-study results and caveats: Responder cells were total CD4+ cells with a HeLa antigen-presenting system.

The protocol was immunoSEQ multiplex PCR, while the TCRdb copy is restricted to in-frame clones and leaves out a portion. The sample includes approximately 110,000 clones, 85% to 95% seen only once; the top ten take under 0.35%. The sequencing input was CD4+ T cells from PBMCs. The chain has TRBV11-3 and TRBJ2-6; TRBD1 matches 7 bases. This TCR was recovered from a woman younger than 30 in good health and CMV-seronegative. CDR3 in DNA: TGTGCCAGCAGCCCAGGGGGCTCTGGGGCCAACGTCCTGACTTTC. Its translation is CASSPGGSGANVLTF.